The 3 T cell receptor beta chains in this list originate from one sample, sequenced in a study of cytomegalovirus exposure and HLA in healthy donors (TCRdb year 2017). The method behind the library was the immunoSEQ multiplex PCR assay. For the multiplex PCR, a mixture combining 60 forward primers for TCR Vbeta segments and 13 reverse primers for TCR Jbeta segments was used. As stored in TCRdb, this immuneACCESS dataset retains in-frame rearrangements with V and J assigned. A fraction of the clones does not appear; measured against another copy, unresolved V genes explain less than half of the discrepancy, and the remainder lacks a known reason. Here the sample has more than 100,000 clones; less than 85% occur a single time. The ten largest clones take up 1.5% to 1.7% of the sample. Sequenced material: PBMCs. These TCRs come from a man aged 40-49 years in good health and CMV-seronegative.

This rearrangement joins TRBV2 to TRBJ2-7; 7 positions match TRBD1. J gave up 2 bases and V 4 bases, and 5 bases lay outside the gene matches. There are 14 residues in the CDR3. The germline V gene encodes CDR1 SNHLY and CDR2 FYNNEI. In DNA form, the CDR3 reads TGTGCCAGCAGTGTGGGGACAGAGACCTACGAGCAGTACTTC. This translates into CASSVGTETYEQYF.

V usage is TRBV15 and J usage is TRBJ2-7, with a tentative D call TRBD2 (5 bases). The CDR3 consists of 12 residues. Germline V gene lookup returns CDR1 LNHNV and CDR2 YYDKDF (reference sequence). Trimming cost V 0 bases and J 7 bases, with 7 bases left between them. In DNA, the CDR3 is TGTGCCACCAGCAGAGATCGAGGGGAGCAGTACTTC. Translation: CATSRDRGEQYF.

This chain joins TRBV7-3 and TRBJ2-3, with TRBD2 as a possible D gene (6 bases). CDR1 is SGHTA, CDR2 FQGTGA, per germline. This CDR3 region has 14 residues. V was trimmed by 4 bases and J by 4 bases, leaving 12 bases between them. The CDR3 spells CASSYLGGPDTQYF. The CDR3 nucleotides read TGTGCCAGCAGCTATCTGGGGGGACCAGATACGCAGTATTTT.